Shown below are 8 T cell receptor beta chains from a single sample sequenced in a study of shared clonotypes between healthy human individuals. CD45RO-negative, CCR7-selected cells formed the naive CD8 fraction, which excluded terminally differentiated effector memory CD45RA+ cells. Here immunoSEQ multiplex PCR was the method, and the copy in TCRdb shows in-frame clones only, minus some. Altogether millions of clones are present, about 95% being singletons, with the ten largest covering more than 0.95%. Sequenced material: naive CD8+ T cells sorted from blood. The receptor source for this set is a man aged 18 to 30 in good health.

The rearrangement uses TRBV4-3 and TRBJ1-5; D is unclear. The CDR3 is made up of 15 amino acids. Trimming shortened V by 0 bases and J by 4 bases, and 10 bases separated the two germline ends. CDR1 LGHNA and CDR2 YSLEER come from the germline V gene. CDR3 coding DNA: TGCGCCAGCAGCCAAGAGGGTACGGGGAATCAGCCCCAGCATTTT. Translated: CASSQEGTGNQPQHF.

The chain carries TRBV15 and TRBJ2-1, with TRBD1 identical over 9 bases. V trimming: 0 bases; J trimming: 5 bases; junction bases outside the gene matches: 2. Per germline, CDR1 LNHNV and CDR2 YYDKDF (reference sequence). The CDR3 loop spans 15 amino acids. The CDR3 loop is CATSRERTGDNEQFF. The CDR3 DNA reads TGTGCCACCAGCAGAGAAAGGACAGGGGACAATGAGCAGTTCTTC.

The chain uses TRBV14 and TRBJ2-7, with a weak D call TRBD2 (5 bases). The CDR3 length is 15 residues. The V end was cut by 4 bases, the J end by 4 bases, with 17 bases between. Germline V lookup: CDR1 SGHDN, CDR2 FVKESK. CDR3 in DNA: TGTGCCAGCAGCCCCCTTTCGGAGGCGGGTTACGAGCAGTACTTC. Amino acid sequence: CASSPLSEAGYEQYF.

The J gene is TRBJ2-5, the V gene TRBV9; D is possibly TRBD2 (6 bases). CDR1 and CDR2 (germline): SGDLS, YYNGEE. V was cut by 0 bases and J by 4 bases, with 13 bases left in between. The CDR3 consists of 15 residues. The CDR3 region is CASSVDGAGRETQYF. Written as DNA, the CDR3 is TGTGCCAGCAGCGTAGATGGTGCGGGGCGAGAGACCCAGTACTTC. Using reference TRBV9 and TRBJ2-5 for the parts outside the CDR3, the full variable domain is DSGVTQTPKHLITATGQRVTLRCSPRSGDLSVYWYQQSLDQGLQFLIQYYNGEERAKGNILERFSAQQFPDLHSELNLSSLELGDSALYFCASSVDGAGRETQYFGPGTRLLVL.

J is TRBJ2-7 and V is TRBV7-6; perhaps D is TRBD1 or TRBD2 (5 bases each). Germline V gene lookup returns CDR1 SGHVS and CDR2 FNYEAQ. The ends were cut back, 4 bases at V and 3 bases at J, with 10 bases in the middle. This CDR3 region has 13 residues. The CDR3 reads CASSSPGSYEQYF. CDR3 nucleotide sequence: TGTGCCAGCAGCTCCCCAGGGAGCTACGAGCAGTACTTC.

This clone appeared once. This chain's CDR3 is CASSQAYGGLYNEQFF. The CDR3 DNA is TGTGCCAGCAGCCAAGCCTACGGGGGCCTCTACAATGAGCAGTTCTTC. The chain combines TRBV14 with TRBJ2-1; the D gene could be TRBD1 or TRBD2 (6 bases each). The CDR3 sequence is 16 residues long. The V end lost 1 base, the J end lost 3 bases, and 13 bases lay between the germline ends. Germline V gives CDR1 SGHDN, CDR2 FVKESK.

The rearrangement uses TRBV27 and TRBJ2-2, with 7 positions matching TRBD1. Germline V gene lookup returns CDR1 MNHEY and CDR2 SMNVEV (reference sequence). J was trimmed by 1 base and V by 7 bases; bases with no gene match: 6. CDR3 length equals 15 residues. The CDR3 loop is CASTGDRENTGELFF. CDR3 in DNA: TGTGCCAGCACCGGGGACAGAGAGAACACCGGGGAGCTGTTTTTT.

This clone was detected only once. V usage is TRBV30 and J usage is TRBJ2-7, with D unresolved. Trimming stripped 2 bases from V and 0 bases from J, with 11 bases between. In germline, CDR1 is GTSNPN, CDR2 SVGIG (reference sequence). The CDR3 length is 14 residues. DNA for the CDR3: TGTGCCTGGAGTCCGGCAGGTCTCTCCTACGAGCAGTACTTC. This gives the protein CAWSPAGLSYEQYF. Full variable domain (outside the CDR3, taken from reference TRBV30 and TRBJ2-7): SQTIHQWPATLVQPVGSPLSLECTVEGTSNPNLYWYRQAAGRGLQLLFYSVGIGQISSEVPQNLSASRPQDRQFILSSKKLLLSDSGFYLCAWSPAGLSYEQYFGPGTRLTVT.